This TCR beta chain was identified in a study of T cells after yellow fever vaccination (dated by TCRdb to between 2018 and 2020). Concerning the study at large: Libraries from fractions with low cell numbers were prepared with the SMART-Seq v4 Ultra Low Input RNA kit. Two healthy male donors made up the cohort, one aged 18 to 29 years and the other aged 30 to 40 years. Bulk PBMC replicates and cell subsets were isolated from blood drawn at multiple timepoints before and after both primary and secondary immunization. To follow T-cell clones before and after both primary and booster YFV17D yellow fever vaccination, bulk TCR alpha and beta repertoires underwent longitudinal sequencing.

The CDR3 goes from the cysteine to the phenylalanine over 16 residues. Only the CDR3 part of the read is kept: 48 bases, read in frame from the first base. For CDR1 and CDR2, the germline V gene (reference sequence) lists DFQATT and SNEGSKA. For this chain, trimming is 6 bases at the V end and 1 base at the J end, and the number of junction bases without a gene match is 14. TCR cDNA was made using 5'RACE template switching, a step that added a universal primer site and unique molecular identifiers. Priming for cDNA synthesis came from both the TCR alpha and TCR beta constant segments. Two PCR steps were used to amplify libraries, with sample barcodes and sequencing adapters being added in the second step. Sequencing of the libraries was done on either Illumina HiSeq 2500 (2x100 bp) or NovaSeq (2x150 bp). The study's processing was this. Demultiplexing of reads and collapsing into UMI consensus sequences were performed with MIGEC, and V(D)J alignment was carried out with MiXCR. Vaccine-responding clonotypes were identified with edgeR using replicate PBMC samples, with FDR below 0.01 and a log2 fold change above 5 up to day 15 being required. Bulk clonotypes were assigned CD4 or CD8 identity according to which sequenced CD4 or CD8 repertoire held them at higher abundance. The public reads were quality trimmed at Q25 with fastp and then assembled into clones with MiXCR by TCRdb, keeping productive beta chains. Each CDR3 protein gets just one entry, which takes the most common genes and DNA from the rows behind it. The V and J calls here are based on TCRdb, not the publication. In all, the sample holds 300,000 to 400,000 distinct CDR3 sequences, and approximately 5.7% of those were seen once. The top ten constitute approximately 16% of the sample.

The treatment or condition label of this sample denotes: live attenuated yellow fever vaccine strain. At each blood-draw timepoint, two biological replicates of bulk PBMCs were obtained. PBMCs were isolated from peripheral blood using a standard Ficoll-Paque protocol. TriZol was used to extract RNA from bulk PBMCs, CD4 and CD8 fractions, and dextramer-positive and dextramer-negative fractions. This clonotype was observed at least ten times. The antigen it recognizes is unknown. No qualities accompany the bases; no much larger clone lies one base away. What the study reported, not specific to this receptor: Because abundant contaminating clonotypes from the bulk population could be contained in FACS-sorted repertoires, computational filtering was required. Compared with the primary T-cell response, the secondary T-cell response was faster but weaker, reaching its peak on day 5 rather than on day 15. Because only a couple of donors were included in the study, the extent to which the findings can be generalized is limited. A small fraction of clonotypes appeared in both the CD4 and CD8 compartments, likely as a result of convergent recombination. After the booster, most of the clones that had expanded following primary vaccination were detected again (about 95% of CD4 and around nine tenths of CD8), which suggests that memory was broadly maintained.

The material sequenced was PBMCs, taken 5 days after the yellow fever booster vaccination. The rearrangement joined TRBV20-1 to TRBJ2-5, with TRBD2 identical over 7 junction bases. The source is a man aged 25 to 45 who received the YFV17D yellow fever vaccine. Read as DNA, the sequence is TGCAGTGCGCTCCCCTTGGCGGGAGACCTCCAAGAGACCCAGTACTTC. The translation is CSALPLAGDLQETQYF.